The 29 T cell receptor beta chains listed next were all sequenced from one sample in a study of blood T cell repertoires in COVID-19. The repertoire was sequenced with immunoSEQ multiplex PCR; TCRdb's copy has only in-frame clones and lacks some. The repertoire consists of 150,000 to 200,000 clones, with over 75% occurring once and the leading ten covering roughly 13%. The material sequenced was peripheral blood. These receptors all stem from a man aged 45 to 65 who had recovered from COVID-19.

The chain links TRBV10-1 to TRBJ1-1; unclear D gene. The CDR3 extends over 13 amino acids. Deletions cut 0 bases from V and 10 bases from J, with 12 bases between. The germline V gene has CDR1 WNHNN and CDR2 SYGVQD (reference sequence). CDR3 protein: CASSESGRTRAFF. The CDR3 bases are TGCGCCAGCAGTGAGTCGGGCAGGACTAGAGCTTTCTTT.

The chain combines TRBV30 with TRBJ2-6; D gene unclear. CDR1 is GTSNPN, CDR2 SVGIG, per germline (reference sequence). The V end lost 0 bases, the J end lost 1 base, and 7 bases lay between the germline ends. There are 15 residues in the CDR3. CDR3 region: CAWSVYSSGANVLTF. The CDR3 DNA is TGTGCCTGGAGTGTTTACAGTTCTGGGGCCAACGTCCTGACTTTC.

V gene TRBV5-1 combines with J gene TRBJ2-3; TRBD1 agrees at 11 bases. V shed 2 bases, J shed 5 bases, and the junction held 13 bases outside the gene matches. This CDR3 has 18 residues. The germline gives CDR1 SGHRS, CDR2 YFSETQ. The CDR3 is CASSFDVGTGGKEDTQYF. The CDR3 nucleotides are TGCGCCAGCAGCTTCGACGTGGGGACAGGGGGTAAGGAAGATACGCAGTATTTT.

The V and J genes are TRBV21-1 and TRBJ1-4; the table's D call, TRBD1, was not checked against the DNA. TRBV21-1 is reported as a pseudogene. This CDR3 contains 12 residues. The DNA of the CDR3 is TGTGCCAGCAGCCCCAGGGAAGAAAAACTGTTTTTT. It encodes CASSPREEKLFF.

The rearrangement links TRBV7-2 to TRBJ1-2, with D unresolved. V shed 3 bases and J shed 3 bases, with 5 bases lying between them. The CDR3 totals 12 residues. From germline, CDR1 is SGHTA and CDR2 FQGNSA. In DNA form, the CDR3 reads TGTGCCAGCAGCTTCGCGCACTATGGCTACACCTTC. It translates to CASSFAHYGYTF.

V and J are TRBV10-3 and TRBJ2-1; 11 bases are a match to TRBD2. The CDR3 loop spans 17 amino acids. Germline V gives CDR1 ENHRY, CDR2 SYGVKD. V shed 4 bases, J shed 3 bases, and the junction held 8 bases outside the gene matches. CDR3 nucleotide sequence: TGTGCCATCAGTGCCCAACTAGCGGGAGCTCTCTACAATGAGCAGTTCTTC. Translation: CAISAQLAGALYNEQFF.

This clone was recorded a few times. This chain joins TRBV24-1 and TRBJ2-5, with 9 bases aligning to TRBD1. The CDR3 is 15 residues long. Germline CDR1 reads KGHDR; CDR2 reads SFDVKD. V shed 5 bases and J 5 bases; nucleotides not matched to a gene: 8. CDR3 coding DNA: TGTGCCACCAGTGCCACTACAGGGGGCATGGAGACCCAGTACTTC. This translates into CATSATTGGMETQYF.

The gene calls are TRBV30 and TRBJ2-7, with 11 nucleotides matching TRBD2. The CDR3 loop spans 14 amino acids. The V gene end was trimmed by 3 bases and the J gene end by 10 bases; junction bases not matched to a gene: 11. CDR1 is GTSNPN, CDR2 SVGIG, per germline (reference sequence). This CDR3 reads CAWRSGTSGSPQYF. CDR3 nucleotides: TGTGCCTGGAGGTCCGGGACTAGCGGCTCCCCCCAGTACTTC.

The CDR3 DNA is TGTGCCAGCAGCCCCCGGGACATCAATCAGCCCCAGCATTTT. It codes for CASSPRDINQPQHF. The chain recombines TRBV7-3 with TRBJ1-5; the D gene is possibly TRBD1 (6 bases). This CDR3 comprises 14 residues. The V gene lost 5 bases and the J gene lost 3 bases, with 11 bases spanning the gap. CDR1 SGHTA and CDR2 FQGTGA come from the germline V gene. Using reference TRBV7-3 and TRBJ1-5 for the parts outside the CDR3, the full variable domain is GAGVSQTPSNKVTEKGKYVELRCDPISGHTALYWYRQSLGQGPEFLIYFQGTGAADDSGLPNDRFFAVRPEGSVSTLKIQRTERGDSAVYLCASSPRDINQPQHFGDGTRLSIL.

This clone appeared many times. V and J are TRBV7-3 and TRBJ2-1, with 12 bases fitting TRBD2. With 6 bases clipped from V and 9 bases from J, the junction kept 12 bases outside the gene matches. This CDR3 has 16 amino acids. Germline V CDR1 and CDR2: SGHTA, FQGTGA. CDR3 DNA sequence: TGTGCCAGCAGGTCACCGGGGCTAGCGGGAGGGCCTGAGCAGTTCTTC. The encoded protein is CASRSPGLAGGPEQFF.

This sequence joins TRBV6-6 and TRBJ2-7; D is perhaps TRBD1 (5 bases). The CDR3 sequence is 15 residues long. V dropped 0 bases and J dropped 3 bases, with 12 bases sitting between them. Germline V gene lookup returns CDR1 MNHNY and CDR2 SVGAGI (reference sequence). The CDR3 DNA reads TGTGCCAGCAGTTACTCGTCAGGGTGGGGCTACGAGCAGTACTTC. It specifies CASSYSSGWGYEQYF.

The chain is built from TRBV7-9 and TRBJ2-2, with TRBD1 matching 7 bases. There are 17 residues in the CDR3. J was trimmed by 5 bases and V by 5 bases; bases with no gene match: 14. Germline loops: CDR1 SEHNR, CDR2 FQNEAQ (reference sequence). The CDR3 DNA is TGTGCCAGCAGCAAGGAGTTCGGTGGCAGGGGGACCGGGGAGCTGTTTTTT. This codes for CASSKEFGGRGTGELFF. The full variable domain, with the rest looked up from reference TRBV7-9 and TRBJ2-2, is DTGVSQNPRHKITKRGQNVTFRCDPISEHNRLYWYRQTLGQGPEFLTYFQNEAQLEKSRLLSDRFSAERPKGSFSTLEIQRTEQGDSAMYLCASSKEFGGRGTGELFFGEGSRLTVL.

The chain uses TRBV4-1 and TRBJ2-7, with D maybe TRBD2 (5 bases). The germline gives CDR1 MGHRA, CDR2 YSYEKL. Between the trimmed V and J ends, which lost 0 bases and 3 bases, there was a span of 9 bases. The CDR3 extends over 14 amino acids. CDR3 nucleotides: TGCGCCAGCAGCCAAGATCCCAGCGGCTACGAGCAGTACTTC. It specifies CASSQDPSGYEQYF.

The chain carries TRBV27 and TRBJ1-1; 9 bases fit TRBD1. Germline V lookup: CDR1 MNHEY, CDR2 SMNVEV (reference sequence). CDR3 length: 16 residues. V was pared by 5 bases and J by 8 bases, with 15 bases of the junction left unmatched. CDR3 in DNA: TGTGCCAGCAGTACTTACGGGACAGGGTTGCAGAGGGAAGCTTTCTTT. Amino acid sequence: CASSTYGTGLQREAFF.

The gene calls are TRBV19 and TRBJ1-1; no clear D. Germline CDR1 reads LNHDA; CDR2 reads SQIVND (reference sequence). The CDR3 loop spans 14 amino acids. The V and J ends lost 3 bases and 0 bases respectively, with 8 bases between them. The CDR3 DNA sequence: TGTGCCAGTAGTATGCAGACTCTGAACACTGAAGCTTTCTTT. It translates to CASSMQTLNTEAFF.

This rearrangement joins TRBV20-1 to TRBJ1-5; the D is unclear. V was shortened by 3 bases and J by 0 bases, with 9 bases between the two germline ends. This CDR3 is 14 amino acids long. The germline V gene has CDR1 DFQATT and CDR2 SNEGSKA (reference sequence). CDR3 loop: CSASDMFSNQPQHF. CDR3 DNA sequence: TGCAGTGCTAGTGACATGTTTAGCAATCAGCCCCAGCATTTT.

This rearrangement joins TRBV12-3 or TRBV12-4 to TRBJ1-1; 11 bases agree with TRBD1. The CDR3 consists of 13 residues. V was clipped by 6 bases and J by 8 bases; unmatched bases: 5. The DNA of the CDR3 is TGTGCCAGCAGGGGACAGGGGGTACGCGAAGCTTTCTTT. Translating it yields CASRGQGVREAFF.

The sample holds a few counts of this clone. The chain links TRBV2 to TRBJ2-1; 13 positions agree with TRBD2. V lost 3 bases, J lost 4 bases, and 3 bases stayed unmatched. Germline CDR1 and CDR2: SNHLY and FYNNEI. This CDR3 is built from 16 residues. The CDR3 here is CASSDQGLAGYNEQFF. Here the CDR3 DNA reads TGTGCCAGCAGTGATCAGGGACTAGCGGGGTACAATGAGCAGTTCTTC. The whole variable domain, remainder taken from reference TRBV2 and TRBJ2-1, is EPEVTQTPSHQVTQMGQEVILRCVPISNHLYFYWYRQILGQKVEFLVSFYNNEISEKSEIFDDQFSVERPDGSNFTLKIRSTKLEDSAMYFCASSDQGLAGYNEQFFGPGTRLTVL.

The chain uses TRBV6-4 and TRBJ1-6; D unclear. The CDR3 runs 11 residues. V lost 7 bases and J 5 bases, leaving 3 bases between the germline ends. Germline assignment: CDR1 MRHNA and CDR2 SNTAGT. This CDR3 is CASTNNSPLHF. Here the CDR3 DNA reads TGTGCCAGCACTAATAATTCACCCCTCCACTTT.

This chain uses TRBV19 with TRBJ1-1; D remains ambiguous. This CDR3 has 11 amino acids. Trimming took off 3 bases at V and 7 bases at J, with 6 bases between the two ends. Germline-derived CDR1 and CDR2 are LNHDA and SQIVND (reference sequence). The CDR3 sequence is CASSIQYEAFF. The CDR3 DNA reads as TGTGCCAGTAGTATCCAGTATGAAGCTTTCTTT.

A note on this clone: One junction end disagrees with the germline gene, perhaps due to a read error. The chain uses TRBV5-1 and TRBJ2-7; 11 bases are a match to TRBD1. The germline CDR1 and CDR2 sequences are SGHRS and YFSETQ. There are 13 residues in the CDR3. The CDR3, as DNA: TGCGCCAGCAGCCTCGGACAGGGGGCGTCCTTCCGCTTC. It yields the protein CASSLGQGASFRF.

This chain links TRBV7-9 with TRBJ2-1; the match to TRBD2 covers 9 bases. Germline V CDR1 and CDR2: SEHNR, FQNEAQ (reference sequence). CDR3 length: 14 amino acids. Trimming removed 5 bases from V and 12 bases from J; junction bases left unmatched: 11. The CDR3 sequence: CASSETLAGPLQFF. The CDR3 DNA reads TGTGCCAGCAGCGAAACACTAGCGGGCCCATTGCAGTTCTTC. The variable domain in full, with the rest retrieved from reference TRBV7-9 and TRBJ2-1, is DTGVSQNPRHKITKRGQNVTFRCDPISEHNRLYWYRQTLGQGPEFLTYFQNEAQLEKSRLLSDRFSAERPKGSFSTLEIQRTEQGDSAMYLCASSETLAGPLQFFGPGTRLTVL.

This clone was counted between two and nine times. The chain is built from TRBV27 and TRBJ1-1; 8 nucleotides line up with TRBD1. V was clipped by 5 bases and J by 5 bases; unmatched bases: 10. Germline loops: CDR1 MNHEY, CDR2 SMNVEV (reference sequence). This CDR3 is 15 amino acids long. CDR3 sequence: CASSLGQGVTTEAFF. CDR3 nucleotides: TGTGCCAGCAGTCTTGGACAGGGAGTAACGACTGAAGCTTTCTTT.

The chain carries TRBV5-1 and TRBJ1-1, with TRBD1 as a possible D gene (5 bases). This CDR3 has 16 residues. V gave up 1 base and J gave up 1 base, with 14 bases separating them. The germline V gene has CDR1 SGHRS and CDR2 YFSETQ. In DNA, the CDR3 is TGCGCCAGCAGCTTGTACGGGGGTGGGACGAACACTGAAGCTTTCTTT. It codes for CASSLYGGGTNTEAFF. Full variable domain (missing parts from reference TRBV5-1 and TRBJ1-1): KAGVTQTPRYLIKTRGQQVTLSCSPISGHRSVSWYQQTPGQGLQFLFEYFSETQRNKGNFPGRFSGRQFSNSRSEMNVSTLELGDSALYLCASSLYGGGTNTEAFFGQGTRLTVV.

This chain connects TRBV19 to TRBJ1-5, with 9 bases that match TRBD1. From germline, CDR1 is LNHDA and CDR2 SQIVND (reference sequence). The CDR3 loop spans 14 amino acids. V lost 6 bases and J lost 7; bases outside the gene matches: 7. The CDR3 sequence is CASRLTGGQQPQHF. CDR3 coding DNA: TGTGCCAGTAGGCTAACAGGGGGCCAACAGCCCCAGCATTTT.

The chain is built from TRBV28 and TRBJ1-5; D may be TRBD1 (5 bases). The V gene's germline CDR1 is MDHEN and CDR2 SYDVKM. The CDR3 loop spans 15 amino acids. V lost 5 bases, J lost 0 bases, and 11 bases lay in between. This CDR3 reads CASSIMTASNQPQHF. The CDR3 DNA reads TGTGCCAGCAGTATAATGACAGCTAGCAATCAGCCCCAGCATTTT.

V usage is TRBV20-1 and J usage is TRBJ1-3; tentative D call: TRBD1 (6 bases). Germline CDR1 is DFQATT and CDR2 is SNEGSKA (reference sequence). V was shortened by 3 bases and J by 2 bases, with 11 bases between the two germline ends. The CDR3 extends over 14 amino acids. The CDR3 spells CSASSPGAGNTIYF. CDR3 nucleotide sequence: TGCAGTGCTAGTTCTCCAGGGGCTGGAAACACCATATATTTT.

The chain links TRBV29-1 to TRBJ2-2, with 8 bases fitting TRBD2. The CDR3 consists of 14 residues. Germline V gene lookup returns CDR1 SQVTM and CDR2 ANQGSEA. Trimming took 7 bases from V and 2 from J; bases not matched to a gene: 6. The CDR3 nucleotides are TGCAGCGGGCTCAGCGGGGGTAACACCGGGGAGCTGTTTTTT. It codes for CSGLSGGNTGELFF.

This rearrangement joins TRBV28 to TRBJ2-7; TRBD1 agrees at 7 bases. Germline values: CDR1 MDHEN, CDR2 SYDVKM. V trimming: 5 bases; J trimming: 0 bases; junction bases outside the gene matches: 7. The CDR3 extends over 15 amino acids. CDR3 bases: TGTGCCAGCAGTCACGGACAGGCGGGCTCCTACGAGCAGTACTTC. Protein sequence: CASSHGQAGSYEQYF.